This TCR beta chain was obtained from a study of siplizumab effects on memory and regulatory T cells. Sequencing was performed with immunoSEQ multiplex PCR; in TCRdb, only in-frame clones are kept and a portion is missing. This sample has roughly 100,000 clones; roughly 96% occur once, and the top ten carry roughly 0.033%. Per the germline V gene, CDR1 is LNHDA and CDR2 is SQIVND (reference sequence). The CDR3 runs to 15 residues. Trimming removed 10 bases from V and 10 bases from J; junction bases left unmatched: 15. With respect to this clone: Its antigen is unidentified.

Findings and limits, study-wide: Only a minor fraction of alloreactive clones mapped to unstimulated subsets.

Sequences were obtained from naive CD4+ T cells sorted from blood. The clonotype was recovered from a human donor in good health. The chain couples TRBV19 to TRBJ1-6, with 8 bases fitting TRBD1. This chain's CDR3 is CATSQGAILDSPLHF. In DNA, the CDR3 is TGTGCCACCTCCCAGGGGGCGATACTCGACTCACCCCTCCACTTT.